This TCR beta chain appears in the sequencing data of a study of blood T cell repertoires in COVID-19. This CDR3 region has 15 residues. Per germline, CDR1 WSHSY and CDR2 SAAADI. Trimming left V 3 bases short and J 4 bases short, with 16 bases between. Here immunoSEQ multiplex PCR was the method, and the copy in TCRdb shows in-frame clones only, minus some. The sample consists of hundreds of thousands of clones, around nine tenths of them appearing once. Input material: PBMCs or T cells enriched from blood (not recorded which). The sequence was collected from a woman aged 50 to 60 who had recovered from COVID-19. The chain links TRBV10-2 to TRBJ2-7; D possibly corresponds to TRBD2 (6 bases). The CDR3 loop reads CASSDHGTLDYEQYF. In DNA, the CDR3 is TGCGCCAGCAGTGACCACGGGACTTTGGATTACGAGCAGTACTTC.